This TCR beta chain was retrieved from a study of cytomegalovirus exposure and HLA in healthy donors. 60 Vbeta and 13 Jbeta primers were used in PCR. The repertoire was sequenced with immunoSEQ multiplex PCR; TCRdb's copy has only in-frame clones and lacks some. The sample comprises roughly 140,000 clones, 80% of which are singletons, and about 4.4% rests with the top ten. The CDR3 has 14 residues. V was clipped by 6 bases and J by 6 bases; unmatched bases: 6. CDR1 and CDR2 from the germline V gene are MNHEY and SVGAGI. The genes are TRBV6-5 and TRBJ2-1; TRBD1 agrees at 9 bases. The TCR comes from a man in his forties or fifties in good health and CMV-seronegative. Material: PBMCs. The CDR3 loop reads CASRTGTGSNEQFF. In DNA form, the CDR3 reads TGTGCCAGCAGAACCGGGACAGGGTCCAATGAGCAGTTCTTC.